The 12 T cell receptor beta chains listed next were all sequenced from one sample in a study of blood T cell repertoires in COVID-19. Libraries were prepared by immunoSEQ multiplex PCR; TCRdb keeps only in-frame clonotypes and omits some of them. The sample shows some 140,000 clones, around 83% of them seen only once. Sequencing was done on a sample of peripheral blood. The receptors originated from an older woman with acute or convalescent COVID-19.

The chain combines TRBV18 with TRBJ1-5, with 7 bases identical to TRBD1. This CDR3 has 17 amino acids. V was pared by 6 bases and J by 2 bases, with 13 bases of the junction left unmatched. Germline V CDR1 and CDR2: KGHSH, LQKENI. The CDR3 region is CASSHGTAARGNQPQHF. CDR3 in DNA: TGTGCCAGCTCCCATGGGACAGCCGCGCGGGGCAATCAGCCCCAGCATTTT.

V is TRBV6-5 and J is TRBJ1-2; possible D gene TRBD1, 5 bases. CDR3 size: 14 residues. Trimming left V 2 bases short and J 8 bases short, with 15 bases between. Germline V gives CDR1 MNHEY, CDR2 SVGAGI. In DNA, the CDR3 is TGTGCCAGCAGTTACAGGGGTATAAGTGGCGGCTACACCTTC. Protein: CASSYRGISGGYTF.

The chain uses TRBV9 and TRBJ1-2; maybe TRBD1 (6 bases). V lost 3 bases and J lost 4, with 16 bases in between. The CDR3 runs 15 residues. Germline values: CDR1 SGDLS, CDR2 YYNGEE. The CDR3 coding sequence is TGTGCCAGCAGCGGGGGCAGGGGATTTCCCTATGGCTACACCTTC. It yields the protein CASSGGRGFPYGYTF.

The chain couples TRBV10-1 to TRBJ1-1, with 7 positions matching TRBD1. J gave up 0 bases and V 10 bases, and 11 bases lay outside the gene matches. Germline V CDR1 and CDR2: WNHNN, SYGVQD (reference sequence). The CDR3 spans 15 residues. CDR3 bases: TGCGCCACCAGACAATCGACAGGGTTGAACACTGAAGCTTTCTTT. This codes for CATRQSTGLNTEAFF.

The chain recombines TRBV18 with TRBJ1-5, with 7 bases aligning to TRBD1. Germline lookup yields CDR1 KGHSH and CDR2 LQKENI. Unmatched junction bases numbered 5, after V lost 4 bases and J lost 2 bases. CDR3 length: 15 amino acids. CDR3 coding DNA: TGTGCCAGCTCACTTGACAGGGTTGGCAATCAGCCCCAGCATTTT. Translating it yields CASSLDRVGNQPQHF.

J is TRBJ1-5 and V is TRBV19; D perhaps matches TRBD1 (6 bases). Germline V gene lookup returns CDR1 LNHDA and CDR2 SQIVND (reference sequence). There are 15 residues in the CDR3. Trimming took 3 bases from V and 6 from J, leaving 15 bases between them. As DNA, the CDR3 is TGTGCCAGTAGTATCAGCAGGGGAGTTGGTCAGCCCCAGCATTTT. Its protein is CASSISRGVGQPQHF.

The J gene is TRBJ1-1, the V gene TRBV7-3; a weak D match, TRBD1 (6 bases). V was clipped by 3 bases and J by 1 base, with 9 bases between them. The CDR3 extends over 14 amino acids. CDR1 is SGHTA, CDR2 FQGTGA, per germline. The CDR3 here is CASSLGHQNTEAFF. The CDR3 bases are TGTGCCAGCAGCTTGGGACACCAGAACACTGAAGCTTTCTTT.

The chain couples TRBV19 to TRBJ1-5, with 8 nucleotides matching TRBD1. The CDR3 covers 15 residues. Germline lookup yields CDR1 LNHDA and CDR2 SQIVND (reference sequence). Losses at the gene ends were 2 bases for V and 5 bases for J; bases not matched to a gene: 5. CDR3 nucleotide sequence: TGTGCCAGTAGTATAAGGCAGGGGGCCGATCAGCCCCAGCATTTT. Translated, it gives CASSIRQGADQPQHF.

CDR3 region: CASSDRRRGNEKLFF. CDR3 coding DNA: TGTGCCAGCAGTGATCGGCGTCGGGGTAATGAAAAACTGTTTTTT. The rearrangement links TRBV6-1 to TRBJ1-4; D unclear. This CDR3 contains 15 residues. Germline V lookup: CDR1 MNHNS, CDR2 SASEGT. Trimming stripped 3 bases from V and 4 bases from J, with 12 bases between.

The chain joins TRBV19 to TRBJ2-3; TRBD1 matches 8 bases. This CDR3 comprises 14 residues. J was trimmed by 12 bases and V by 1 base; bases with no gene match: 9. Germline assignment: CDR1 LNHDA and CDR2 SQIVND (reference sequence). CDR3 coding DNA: TGTGCCAGTAGTATAGCTGGCGGACAGGGAGGTCAGTATTTT. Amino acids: CASSIAGGQGGQYF.

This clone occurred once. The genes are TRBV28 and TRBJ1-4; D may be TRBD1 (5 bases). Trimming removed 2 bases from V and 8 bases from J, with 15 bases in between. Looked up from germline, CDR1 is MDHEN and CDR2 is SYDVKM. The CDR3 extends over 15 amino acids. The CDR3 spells CASSLQGTAGEKLFF. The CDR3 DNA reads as TGTGCCAGCAGTTTACAGGGCACGGCGGGAGAAAAACTGTTTTTT.

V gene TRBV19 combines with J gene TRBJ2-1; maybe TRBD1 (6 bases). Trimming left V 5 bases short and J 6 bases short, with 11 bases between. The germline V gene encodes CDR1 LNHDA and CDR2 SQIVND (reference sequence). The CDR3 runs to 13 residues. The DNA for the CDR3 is TGTGCCAGTAGTGGGGGCCGACGCAATGAGCAGTTCTTC. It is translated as CASSGGRRNEQFF.